This T cell receptor (beta chain) derives from a study of CD8 T cells in ankylosing spondylitis. Study outcomes and limitations: A motif in TCR beta, a set of eight highly homologous variants, appeared characteristic of ankylosing spondylitis blood. Peripheral blood held disease-linked clones only at relatively low frequency, and these were CD8+. Reportedly, significant enrichment of disease-linked clones occurred in matched ankylosing spondylitis synovial fluid.

Germline trimming cut 3 bases from V and 4 bases from J; bases unmatched to any gene: 8. The germline gives CDR1 SGHTA, CDR2 FQGNSA. CDR3 length equals 15 residues. This clonotype was seen many times. No antigen is known for it. Quantitative 5'-RACE with molecular barcodes generated TCR beta libraries. TCRdb recomputed calls from the 5' RACE reads with MiXCR, one row per CDR3 protein. The sample shows 150,000 to 200,000 distinct CDR3 sequences, over 10% of them seen only once. The TCR comes from a female donor with ankylosing spondylitis or in good health (not recorded which). The chain joins TRBV7-2 to TRBJ1-1, with 7 nucleotides matching TRBD1. The material sequenced was blood, either unsorted or a sorted T cell fraction (not recorded which). CDR3 residues: CASSFLRQGGTEAFF. As DNA, the CDR3 is TGTGCCAGCAGCTTCCTAAGACAGGGAGGCACTGAAGCTTTCTTT.